The 29 T cell receptor beta chains given below trace back to one sample, sequenced in a study of blood T cell repertoires in COVID-19. Data came from immunoSEQ multiplex PCR; TCRdb stores just in-frame clones and leaves some out. The top ten hold about an eighth of the sample, which has approximately 69,000 clones, roughly 87% seen once. Input material: peripheral blood. The receptors were sampled from a woman of 80 years or more with acute or convalescent COVID-19.

The CDR3 here is CASTTQGFGYTF. The DNA for the CDR3 is TGTGCCAGCACTACCCAGGGGTTTGGCTACACCTTC. The chain employs TRBV12-3 or TRBV12-4 and TRBJ1-2; D might be TRBD1 (6 bases). This CDR3 region has 12 residues. V was pared by 7 bases and J by 7 bases, with 13 bases between.

V gene TRBV12-5 combines with J gene TRBJ2-2, with D unresolved. Looked up from germline, CDR1 is LGHNT and CDR2 is FRNRAP. The germline V and J ends were trimmed by 7 bases and 4 bases, with 7 bases remaining between them. There are 12 residues in the CDR3. The CDR3 region is CASASSTGELFF. The CDR3 coding sequence is TGTGCTAGTGCCTCCAGCACCGGGGAGCTGTTTTTT.

The gene calls are TRBV19 and TRBJ2-7; 7 bases agree with TRBD1. V lost 3 bases and J lost 3; bases outside the gene matches: 8. The germline CDR1 and CDR2 sequences are LNHDA and SQIVND (reference sequence). CDR3 length equals 15 residues. The CDR3 protein is CASSIGLGGNYEQYF. CDR3 DNA sequence: TGTGCCAGTAGTATCGGCCTAGGGGGCAACTACGAGCAGTACTTC.

V usage is TRBV4-1 and J usage is TRBJ1-5; D call uncertain. This CDR3 is 14 amino acids long. The germline V gene encodes CDR1 MGHRA and CDR2 YSYEKL. V dropped 3 bases and J dropped 2 bases, with 8 bases sitting between them. The CDR3 protein is CASSHRGGNQPQHF. CDR3 sequence (DNA): TGCGCCAGCAGCCACCGGGGAGGCAATCAGCCCCAGCATTTT.

The chain couples TRBV5-5 to TRBJ2-3; 14 bases map to TRBD2. CDR3 length: 17 amino acids. With V trimmed by 0 bases and J by 2 bases, 2 bases remained unmatched. Germline V lookup: CDR1 SGHKS, CDR2 YYEKEE (reference sequence). CDR3 nucleotide sequence: TGTGCCAGCAGCTTGGGGACTAGCGGGAGGTTCACAGATACGCAGTATTTT. Encoded protein: CASSLGTSGRFTDTQYF.

The chain has TRBV5-6 and TRBJ2-1; 7 bases fit TRBD1. Germline V CDR1 and CDR2: SGHDT, YYEEEE. This CDR3 comprises 15 residues. The junction had 14 bases not matched to a gene; V was cut back by 4 bases and J by 10 bases. This CDR3 is CASSDRQGVGWEQFF. CDR3 coding DNA: TGTGCCAGCAGCGACAGACAGGGCGTGGGGTGGGAGCAGTTCTTC.

For the CDR3, the DNA is TGTGCCAGCAGGGCTCACGGGACTAGCGGGAGGGGGCGAACCGGGGAGCTGTTTTTT. This encodes CASRAHGTSGRGRTGELFF. This chain links TRBV27 with TRBJ2-2; 16 nucleotides line up with TRBD2. The germline CDR1 and CDR2 sequences are MNHEY and SMNVEV (reference sequence). V lost 6 bases, J lost 5 bases, and 12 bases stayed unmatched. There are 19 residues in the CDR3.

The V call is TRBV2, the J call TRBJ2-7; unclear D gene. Germline CDR1 and CDR2: SNHLY and FYNNEI. CDR3 length equals 13 residues. V shed 2 bases and J shed 4 bases, with 9 bases lying between them. The DNA of the CDR3 is TGTGCCAGCAGTGAAAATCAGATTTACGAGCAGTACTTC. Translation: CASSENQIYEQYF.

The chain couples TRBV5-4 to TRBJ2-7; D ambiguous. This CDR3 spans 15 amino acids. V was clipped by 4 bases and J by 4 bases, with 18 bases between them. Germline V gives CDR1 SGHNT, CDR2 YYREEE (reference sequence). The CDR3 protein is CASSQNPLLLYEQYF. CDR3 in DNA: TGTGCCAGCAGCCAGAATCCTCTTCTTCTTTACGAGCAGTACTTC.

In this sample, this clone turned up once. The chain links TRBV9 to TRBJ1-6; D remains ambiguous. Trimming took off 2 bases at V and 0 bases at J, with 9 bases between the two ends. The CDR3 runs to 16 residues. Germline values: CDR1 SGDLS, CDR2 YYNGEE. The DNA of the CDR3 is TGTGCCAGCAGCGTTTATGTTAGCTCCTATAATTCACCCCTCCACTTT. This encodes CASSVYVSSYNSPLHF.

The V call is TRBV27, the J call TRBJ1-1; a possible D gene is TRBD1 (6 bases). V was shortened by 0 bases and J by 0 bases, with 17 bases between the two germline ends. Germline-derived CDR1 and CDR2 are MNHEY and SMNVEV (reference sequence). The CDR3 runs to 18 residues. The CDR3 DNA reads as TGTGCCAGCAGTTTATCTAGGGGGGGGCTCCTTATGAACACTGAAGCTTTCTTT. Its translation: CASSLSRGGLLMNTEAFF.

V is TRBV2 and J is TRBJ2-1, with a weak D call TRBD2 (6 bases). CDR1 and CDR2 from the germline V gene are SNHLY and FYNNEI. The CDR3 extends over 11 amino acids. Trimming pared 6 bases from V and 8 bases from J, leaving 8 bases between. CDR3: CASRPSDEQFF. CDR3 nucleotides: TGTGCCAGCAGACCTAGCGATGAGCAGTTCTTC.

The rearrangement uses TRBV15 and TRBJ1-1, with D unclear. Per the germline V gene, CDR1 is LNHNV and CDR2 is YYDKDF (reference sequence). The germline V and J ends were trimmed by 4 bases and 0 bases, with 12 bases remaining between them. The CDR3 spans 15 residues. CDR3 sequence (DNA): TGTGCCACCAGCAAAATCGCCAGGATGAACACTGAAGCTTTCTTT. Its translation is CATSKIARMNTEAFF.

The chain has TRBV20-1 and TRBJ2-7; TRBD2 agrees at 8 bases. Germline CDR1 is DFQATT and CDR2 is SNEGSKA (reference sequence). After removal of 3 bases from V and 2 bases from J, the junction contained 6 bases not matched to a gene. CDR3 length: 14 amino acids. This chain's CDR3 is CSASAPAGAYEQYF. In DNA form, the CDR3 reads TGCAGTGCTAGTGCGCCAGCGGGAGCCTACGAGCAGTACTTC.

The chain joins TRBV5-1 to TRBJ2-1; 8 nucleotides align to TRBD2. After removal of 0 bases from V and 14 bases from J, the junction contained 7 bases not matched to a gene. The CDR3 consists of 13 residues. The V gene's germline CDR1 is SGHRS and CDR2 YFSETQ. The DNA of the CDR3 is TGCGCCAGCAGCTTGGAAGCGGGAGCGGGGAAGTTCTTC. This translates into CASSLEAGAGKFF.

This clone has only one observation. The rearrangement uses TRBV11-3 and TRBJ2-3, with TRBD2 matching 7 bases. CDR1 SGHNT and CDR2 YENEEA come from the germline V gene. The CDR3 is 13 amino acids. J was trimmed by 5 bases and V by 5 bases; bases with no gene match: 4. CDR3 sequence reads: CASSPSGGDTQYF. CDR3 DNA: TGTGCCAGCAGCCCTTCGGGGGGAGATACGCAGTATTTT.

V is TRBV5-4 and J is TRBJ2-5; D is uncertain. Germline loops: CDR1 SGHNT, CDR2 YYREEE (reference sequence). The CDR3 spans 14 residues. Trimming removed 2 bases from V and 2 bases from J, with 10 bases in between. CDR3 protein: CASSFWRFQETQYF. DNA for the CDR3: TGTGCCAGCAGCTTTTGGAGATTTCAAGAGACCCAGTACTTC.

CDR3: CASREGLINSPLHF. CDR3 bases: TGTGCCAGCAGGGAAGGACTGATTAATTCACCCCTCCACTTT. V is TRBV28 and J is TRBJ1-6; the D is unclear. There are 14 residues in the CDR3. Germline values: CDR1 MDHEN, CDR2 SYDVKM. The V gene lost 6 bases and the J gene lost 6 bases, with 12 bases spanning the gap.

The rearrangement uses TRBV18 and TRBJ2-7; 8 bases fit TRBD2. This CDR3 region has 17 residues. After removal of 3 bases from V and 3 bases from J, the junction contained 13 bases not matched to a gene. CDR1 is KGHSH and CDR2 is LQKENI in the germline V gene. CDR3 in DNA: TGTGCCAGCTCACCTACTAAACCGGGACTAGTAGTCTACGAGCAGTACTTC. Amino acid sequence: CASSPTKPGLVVYEQYF.

The genes are TRBV27 and TRBJ2-1; TRBD2 matches at 13 bases. The V and J ends lost 3 bases and 8 bases, in that order; junction bases with no gene match: 4. The germline V gene encodes CDR1 MNHEY and CDR2 SMNVEV (reference sequence). This CDR3 has 15 amino acids. CDR3: CASSFGTSGNDEQFF. The CDR3 region has the DNA TGTGCCAGCAGTTTTGGGACTAGCGGGAATGATGAGCAGTTCTTC.

The chain has TRBV27 and TRBJ1-1; TRBD1 is a possible D gene (6 bases). The germline V gene has CDR1 MNHEY and CDR2 SMNVEV (reference sequence). This CDR3 region has 13 residues. The ends were cut back, 3 bases at V and 7 bases at J, with 12 bases in the middle. CDR3 bases: TGTGCCAGCAGTTTTACAGGGCTCAATGAAGCTTTCTTT. It encodes CASSFTGLNEAFF.

The rearrangement joins TRBV7-2 to TRBJ2-3; 13 bases fit TRBD2. The germline CDR1 and CDR2 sequences are SGHTA and FQGNSA. The V segment lost 5 bases and the J segment 8 bases; nucleotides outside the gene matches: 16. The CDR3 length is 18 residues. The CDR3 nucleotides read TGTGCCAGCAGCCAGATCGCGGGACTAGCGGGAAAGGGAGGTACGCAGTATTTT. It translates to CASSQIAGLAGKGGTQYF.

This chain uses TRBV12-2 with TRBJ2-5; the table's D call TRBD2 went unverified against the DNA. TRBV12-2 counts as a pseudogene. This CDR3 is built from 19 residues. This CDR3 is CASRLGARRWGGYQETQYF. In DNA, the CDR3 is TGTGCAAGTCGCTTAGGGGCTAGGCGGTGGGGGGGTTACCAAGAGACCCAGTACTTC.

The V call is TRBV19, the J call TRBJ2-7, with 9 bases that match TRBD1. Germline V gene data show CDR1 as LNHDA and CDR2 as SQIVND (reference sequence). This CDR3 is 17 amino acids long. V was pared by 10 bases and J by 3 bases, with 19 bases of the junction left unmatched. The CDR3 loop reads CAIPNGVTRDRDYEQYF. The DNA for the CDR3 is TGTGCCATTCCCAATGGGGTTACCCGGGACAGGGACTACGAGCAGTACTTC.

The rearrangement joins TRBV11-2 to TRBJ2-7, with TRBD1 as a possible D gene (5 bases). Germline V gene data show CDR1 as SGHAT and CDR2 as FQNNGV. The CDR3 loop spans 13 amino acids. Between the trimmed V and J ends, which lost 6 bases and 3 bases, there was a span of 12 bases. The CDR3 here is CASRDIGDYEQYF. CDR3 DNA sequence: TGTGCCAGCAGGGACATAGGGGACTACGAGCAGTACTTC.

The J gene is TRBJ1-1, the V gene TRBV6-1; D is uncertain. In germline, CDR1 is MNHNS, CDR2 SASEGT. Trimming took off 2 bases at V and 5 bases at J, with 12 bases between the two ends. The CDR3 totals 14 residues. In nucleotides, the CDR3 is TGTGCCAGCAGTGAATCGGGGTCTTGGACTGAAGCTTTCTTT. Encoded protein: CASSESGSWTEAFF.

The chain employs TRBV5-1 and TRBJ2-7; 10 positions match TRBD1. Losses at the gene ends were 4 bases for V and 2 bases for J; bases not matched to a gene: 6. The CDR3 is 15 residues long. Germline-derived CDR1 and CDR2 are SGHRS and YFSETQ. The CDR3 is CASSPTGTGAYEQYF. In DNA, the CDR3 is TGCGCCAGCAGCCCAACCGGGACAGGGGCCTACGAGCAGTACTTC.

The CDR3 region has the DNA TGTGCCAGCAGCCTGCGGACAGGGCCTTACAATGAGCAGTTCTTC. Its protein product is CASSLRTGPYNEQFF. J is TRBJ2-1 and V is TRBV11-2, with 8 bases that match TRBD1. The CDR3 has 15 amino acids. Looked up from germline, CDR1 is SGHAT and CDR2 is FQNNGV. V was clipped by 5 bases and J by 4 bases; unmatched bases: 7.

The chain combines TRBV15 with TRBJ1-5; D gene unclear. Germline V gene lookup returns CDR1 LNHNV and CDR2 YYDKDF (reference sequence). V lost 1 base to trimming and J lost 0 bases, with 16 bases between them. CDR3 length: 18 residues. CDR3 amino acids: CATSRGRRAADSNQPQHF. As DNA, the CDR3 is TGTGCCACCAGCAGAGGCAGGCGGGCTGCTGATAGCAATCAGCCCCAGCATTTT.